This T cell receptor beta chain is drawn from a study of T cells in Graves' hyperthyroidism and ophthalmopathy. Study in general: Peripheral blood was obtained at initial diagnosis, preceding any treatment.

In this sample, this clonotype turned up many times. Its antigen remains unknown. The germline gives CDR1 LGHNA, CDR2 YSLEER. The CDR3 has 20 residues. Trimming cost V 2 bases and J 3 bases, with 26 bases left between them. The investigators amplified TCR beta CDR3 regions from RNA transcripts. The TCR CDR3 was amplified in a first-round RT-PCR using the HTBI primer set. Each CDR3 protein gets one entry after TCRdb re-called the multiplex PCR reads with MiXCR. The top ten hold about 30% of the sample, which has 200,000 to 250,000 distinct CDR3 sequences, about 17% seen once. General study results and limits: From stable hyperthyroidism, ophthalmopathy was set apart by a 13 V-J model.

The source is a young woman with Graves' ophthalmopathy. This chain joins TRBV4-3 and TRBJ2-1; maybe TRBD1 (6 bases). Sequenced sample: blood. CDR3 nucleotides: TGCGCCAGCAGCCAAAATCCCGGCCTTGGACAGCTTCTCGTCTACAATGAGCAGTTCTTC. Amino acid sequence: CASSQNPGLGQLLVYNEQFF.